Presented here are 7 T cell receptor beta chains from one specimen sequenced in a study of blood T cell repertoires in COVID-19. Only in-frame clones appear in the TCRdb table, and some are missing; sequencing was by immunoSEQ multiplex PCR. The data contain 120,000 or so clones, around three quarters of them singletons. Specimen: peripheral blood. All receptors derive from a woman in her seventies with acute or convalescent COVID-19.

This clone was seen more than once but under ten times. The chain combines TRBV3-1 (or the pseudogene TRBV3-2) with TRBJ1-3; no clear D. The CDR3 extends over 17 amino acids. The ends were cut back, 0 bases at V and 4 bases at J, with 16 bases in the middle. Germline assignment: CDR1 LGHDT and CDR2 YNNKEL (reference sequence). This CDR3 reads CASSQDFKTLEGNTIYF. As DNA, the CDR3 is TGTGCCAGCAGCCAAGATTTTAAGACTCTTGAAGGAAACACCATATATTTT.

This clone was counted at least ten times. J is TRBJ2-6 and V is TRBV5-4; 11 nucleotides agree with TRBD1. The CDR3 sequence is 17 residues long. Germline V gene lookup returns CDR1 SGHNT and CDR2 YYREEE (reference sequence). J was trimmed by 4 bases and V by 4 bases; bases with no gene match: 7. In nucleotides, the CDR3 is TGTGCCAGCAGCGCCGGACAGGGGGCGAACGGGGCCAACGTCCTGACTTTC. Translating gives CASSAGQGANGANVLTF.

V is TRBV4-1 and J is TRBJ2-2, with 8 bases matching TRBD2. After removal of 1 base from V and 0 bases from J, the junction contained 1 base not matched to a gene. This CDR3 region has 16 residues. Germline V lookup: CDR1 MGHRA, CDR2 YSYEKL. The DNA of the CDR3 is TGCGCCAGCAGCCAAGTACTAGCGGCGAACACCGGGGAGCTGTTTTTT. It specifies CASSQVLAANTGELFF.

This chain joins TRBV19 and TRBJ2-3, with 13 bases aligning to TRBD2. J was trimmed by 6 bases and V by 5 bases; bases with no gene match: 11. The germline V gene has CDR1 LNHDA and CDR2 SQIVND (reference sequence). The CDR3 extends over 17 amino acids. The CDR3 nucleotides are TGTGCCAGTAGTTCCCCCGGGACTAGCGGGATCTTGGATACGCAGTATTTT. Its protein product is CASSSPGTSGILDTQYF.

The V gene is TRBV2, the J gene TRBJ2-5, with D possibly matching TRBD2 (6 bases). Germline CDR1 SNHLY, CDR2 FYNNEI. The CDR3 has 14 amino acids. V lost 6 bases to trimming and J lost 4 bases, with 15 bases between them. CDR3 in DNA: TGTGCCAGCAGCTTTACTAGCATGGGAGAGACCCAGTACTTC. Translated: CASSFTSMGETQYF.

The chain recombines TRBV9 with TRBJ2-1; 9 nucleotides agree with TRBD1. CDR3 length: 12 residues. Per the germline V gene, CDR1 is SGDLS and CDR2 is YYNGEE. Trimming at V came to 6 bases and at J to 8 bases, leaving 3 bases not matched to a gene. CDR3 sequence (DNA): TGTGCCAGCACGGACAGGGGCGATGAGCAGTTCTTC. Translation: CASTDRGDEQFF.

This clone was seen only once. The J gene is TRBJ2-5, the V gene TRBV5-1, with 7 nucleotides matching TRBD2. Per the germline V gene, CDR1 is SGHRS and CDR2 is YFSETQ. CDR3 length equals 16 residues. V trimming: 0 bases; J trimming: 4 bases; junction bases outside the gene matches: 9. As DNA, the CDR3 is TGCGCCAGCAGCTTGGGTGCGGGAGTCAGATTAGAGACCCAGTACTTC. It codes for CASSLGAGVRLETQYF.